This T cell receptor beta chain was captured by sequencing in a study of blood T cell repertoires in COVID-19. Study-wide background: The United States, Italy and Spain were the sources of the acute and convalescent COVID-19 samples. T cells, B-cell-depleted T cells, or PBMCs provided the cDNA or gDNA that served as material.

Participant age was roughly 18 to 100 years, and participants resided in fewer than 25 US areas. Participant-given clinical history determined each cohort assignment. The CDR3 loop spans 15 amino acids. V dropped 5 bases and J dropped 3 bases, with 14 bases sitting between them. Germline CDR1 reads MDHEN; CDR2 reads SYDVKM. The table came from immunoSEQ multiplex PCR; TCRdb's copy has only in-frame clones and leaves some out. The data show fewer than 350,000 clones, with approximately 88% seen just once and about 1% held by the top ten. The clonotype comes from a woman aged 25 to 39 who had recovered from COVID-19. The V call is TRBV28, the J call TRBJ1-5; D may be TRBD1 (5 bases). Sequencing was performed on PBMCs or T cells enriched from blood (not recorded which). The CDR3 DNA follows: TGTGCCAGCAGTGCCCTCGAAGGGGACAATCAGCCCCAGCATTTT. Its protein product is CASSALEGDNQPQHF.